This TCR beta chain was captured in a study of response to subunit inactivated influenza vaccine (dated by TCRdb to 2017 to 2018). About the full investigation: Deep quantitative T cell receptor repertoire profiling was used in the study to track responses to a trivalent subunit inactivated influenza vaccine. What the authors observed across the whole study: The authors suggested that each seasonal influenza vaccination may recruit only a limited number of new T cells.

V is cut back by 3 bases and J by 1 base, with 5 bases in the junction unmatched. The CDR3 goes from the cysteine to the phenylalanine over 17 residues. Kept here is only the CDR3 DNA, which spans 51 bases and is read in frame from base 1. For CDR1 and CDR2, the germline V gene (reference sequence) lists LNHNV and YYDKDF. To note about this clonotype: The antigen it recognizes is unknown. No much larger clone is present one base from it, and per-base qualities are unavailable.

Libraries were made using RT-PCR. The reads were generated on an Illumina HiSeq 2500. In TCRdb, the public reads were trimmed at Q25 with fastp and aligned with MiXCR, with productive beta chains retained. Records with the same CDR3 protein are collapsed into one entry carrying the most frequent genes and DNA. This sample comprises some 190,000 distinct CDR3 sequences, 13% to 15% of them detected only once. Together, the top ten hold about 28% of the sample. The sequence was obtained from a man aged 50 to 59 who received an inactivated influenza vaccine. Donor details come from another sample of the same person, matched by shared clones. The chain is assembled from TRBV15 and TRBJ2-1, with TRBD2 matching 11 junction bases. Sample: CD8+ T cells sorted from PBMCs, taken around 5 days after vaccination. The encoded CDR3 is CATSSPGTSGSYNEQFF. The nucleotide sequence reads as follows: TGTGCCACCAGCAGTCCAGGGACTAGCGGATCCTACAATGAGCAGTTCTTC.